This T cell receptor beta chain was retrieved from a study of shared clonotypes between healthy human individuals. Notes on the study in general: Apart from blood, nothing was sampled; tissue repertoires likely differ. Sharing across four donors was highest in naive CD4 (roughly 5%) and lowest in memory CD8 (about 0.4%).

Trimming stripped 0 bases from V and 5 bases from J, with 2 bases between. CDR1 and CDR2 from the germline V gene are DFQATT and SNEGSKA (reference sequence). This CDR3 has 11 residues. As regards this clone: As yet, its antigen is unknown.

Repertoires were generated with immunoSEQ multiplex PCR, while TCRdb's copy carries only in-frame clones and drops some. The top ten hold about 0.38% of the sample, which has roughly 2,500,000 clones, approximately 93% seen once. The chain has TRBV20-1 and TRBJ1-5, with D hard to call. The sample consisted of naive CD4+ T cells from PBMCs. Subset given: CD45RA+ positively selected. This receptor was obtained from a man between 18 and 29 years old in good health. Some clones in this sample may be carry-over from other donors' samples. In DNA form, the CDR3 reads TGCAGTGCTAGAGAGGATCAGCCCCAGCATTTT. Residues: CSAREDQPQHF.